The 18 T cell receptor beta chains reported below all come from one sample, sequenced in a study of cytomegalovirus exposure and HLA in healthy donors. TCRdb's table, derived via immunoSEQ multiplex PCR, lists solely in-frame clones and lacks some. The data hold about 240,000 clones, with approximately 86% observed a single time. Sequencing was carried out using PBMCs. These TCRs come from a woman in her twenties or thirties in good health and CMV-seropositive.

The J gene is TRBJ1-5, the V gene TRBV27; unclear D gene. Germline CDR1 is MNHEY and CDR2 is SMNVEV (reference sequence). V lost 5 bases to trimming and J lost 2 bases, with 16 bases between them. The CDR3 has 16 residues. The CDR3 DNA follows: TGTGCCAGCAGTCTCGTGGCGGGGTCGGGCAATCAGCCCCAGCATTTT. Translated: CASSLVAGSGNQPQHF.

CDR3 coding DNA: TGTGCCAGCAGTTTAGAGGTAGGCGGCTACACCTTC. This codes for CASSLEVGGYTF. This sequence joins TRBV28 and TRBJ1-2; D not resolved. Germline lookup yields CDR1 MDHEN and CDR2 SYDVKM. V lost 2 bases to trimming and J lost 8 bases, with 9 bases between them. The CDR3 is 12 amino acids.

With respect to this clone: Other DNA sequences in the same sample also yield this CDR3. V gene TRBV11-2 combines with J gene TRBJ2-1; D is undetermined. Germline loops: CDR1 SGHAT, CDR2 FQNNGV. V was trimmed by 6 bases and J by 6 bases, leaving 15 bases between them. The CDR3 has 14 amino acids. As DNA, the CDR3 is TGTGCCAGCAGTTTCCTCGGAGCTCTCAATGAGCAGTTCTTC. It yields the protein CASSFLGALNEQFF.

Concerning this clone itself: One junction end does not reproduce the germline sequence, and a read error may be involved. The chain couples TRBV7-7 to TRBJ2-5, with D perhaps TRBD1 (5 bases). Germline CDR1 reads SSHAT; CDR2 reads FNYEAQ (reference sequence). This CDR3 is built from 14 residues. The CDR3 DNA sequence: TGTGCTAGCAGCTTAGCTCCAGGGCTTGAGACCCAGTACTTC. It yields the protein CASSLAPGLETQYF. The variable domain in full, completed from reference TRBV7-7 and TRBJ2-5, reads GAGVSQSPRYKVTKRGQDVTLRCDPISSHATLYWYQQALGQGPEFLTYFNYEAQPDKSGLPSDRFSAERPEGSISTLTIQRTEQRDSAMYRCASSLAPGLETQYFGPGTRLLVL.

The rearrangement uses TRBV19 and TRBJ2-7; 7 bases line up with TRBD2. Trimming at V came to 11 bases and at J to 3 bases, leaving 7 bases not matched to a gene. The CDR3 has 12 amino acids. Germline V gene sequence: CDR1 LNHDA, CDR2 SQIVND (reference sequence). The CDR3 DNA is TGTGCCCCATGGCGGGAGAGCTACGAGCAGTACTTC. Translated: CAPWRESYEQYF. Together with reference TRBV19 and TRBJ2-7, the CDR3 gives the full variable domain: DGGITQSPKYLFRKEGQNVTLSCEQNLNHDAMYWYRQDPGQGLRLIYYSQIVNDFQKGDIAEGYSVSREKKESFPLTVTSAQKNPTAFYLCAPWRESYEQYFGPGTRLTVT.

V and J are TRBV27 and TRBJ2-7; 12 bases map to TRBD2. The CDR3 consists of 15 residues. Trimming at V came to 6 bases and at J to 0 bases, leaving 3 bases not matched to a gene. Germline CDR1 and CDR2: MNHEY and SMNVEV (reference sequence). CDR3 DNA sequence: TGTGCCAGCAGAGAACTAGCGGGAGGCTCCTACGAGCAGTACTTC. This encodes CASRELAGGSYEQYF.

This clone appeared a single time. This rearrangement joins TRBV5-1 to TRBJ1-1, with 8 nucleotides matching TRBD1. J lost 10 bases, V lost 4 bases, and 24 bases had no gene match. Germline CDR1 reads SGHRS; CDR2 reads YFSETQ. The CDR3 sequence is 18 residues long. The CDR3 nucleotides are TGCGCCAGCAGCCCAACTAACCGGGACAGGACCTTTAATGGAGCAGCTTTCTTT. It codes for CASSPTNRDRTFNGAAFF.

The chain couples TRBV9 to TRBJ2-2, with a possible D match to TRBD2 (7 bases). The CDR3 sequence is 15 residues long. Trimming cost V 3 bases and J 3 bases, with 12 bases left between them. In germline, CDR1 is SGDLS, CDR2 YYNGEE. The CDR3 DNA reads TGTGCCAGCAGCGCGGGGGGCGGCTACACCGGGGAGCTGTTTTTT. Its protein is CASSAGGGYTGELFF.

The chain recombines TRBV5-1 with TRBJ2-3; TRBD1 might be the D (6 bases). Trimming pared 6 bases from V and 1 base from J, leaving 15 bases between. In germline, CDR1 is SGHRS, CDR2 YFSETQ. The CDR3 loop spans 15 amino acids. The CDR3 protein is CASNYQGIRTDTQYF. The CDR3 DNA follows: TGCGCCAGCAATTATCAGGGGATCCGCACAGATACGCAGTATTTT.

The chain is built from TRBV23-1 and TRBJ2-4; D unresolved. TRBV23-1 belongs to the ORF category, with a function that is uncertain. This CDR3 comprises 17 residues. Trimming shortened V by 6 bases and J by 3 bases, and 21 bases separated the two germline ends. The CDR3 DNA follows: TGCGCCAGCAGGGTCAAACAGCCCCCCGCCGGCAAAAACATTCAGTACTTC. As protein: CASRVKQPPAGKNIQYF.

The chain combines TRBV6-1 with TRBJ1-2; no definite D call. The germline V and J ends were trimmed by 1 base and 1 base, with 10 bases remaining between them. The CDR3 contains 15 residues. Per the germline V gene, CDR1 is MNHNS and CDR2 is SASEGT. CDR3 protein: CASSEDATINYGYTF. Written as DNA, the CDR3 is TGTGCCAGCAGTGAAGACGCGACTATTAACTATGGCTACACCTTC.

In regard to this clone: Different DNA sequences within this sample yield the same CDR3. The chain is built from TRBV5-1 and TRBJ1-1; possibly TRBD1 for D (6 bases). V shed 2 bases and J shed 0 bases, with 8 bases lying between them. Germline V gene data show CDR1 as SGHRS and CDR2 as YFSETQ. The CDR3 loop spans 14 amino acids. CDR3 residues: CASSLDRLNTEAFF. The DNA of the CDR3 is TGCGCCAGCAGCTTAGACAGGTTGAACACTGAAGCTTTCTTT.

V usage is TRBV5-6 and J usage is TRBJ2-6; TRBD1 aligns across 9 bases. The germline gives CDR1 SGHDT, CDR2 YYEEEE. The CDR3 totals 18 residues. Unmatched junction bases numbered 9, after V lost 2 bases and J lost 3 bases. The CDR3 protein is CASSFGQGRIVGANVLTF. In DNA form, the CDR3 reads TGTGCCAGCAGCTTTGGACAGGGGAGGATCGTTGGGGCCAACGTCCTGACTTTC.

The rearrangement joins TRBV29-1 to TRBJ2-1, with a possible D match to TRBD2 (5 bases). CDR3 length: 13 residues. V gave up 4 bases and J gave up 12 bases, with 19 bases separating them. CDR1 and CDR2 from the germline V gene are SQVTM and ANQGSEA. DNA of the CDR3: TGCAGCGTTGCCGCGATTGGGGAGTTGGGGCAGTTCTTC. Translation gives CSVAAIGELGQFF.

CDR3 region: CASSARGQGASGYTF. CDR3 DNA: TGTGCCAGTAGTGCACGAGGACAGGGGGCGAGTGGCTACACCTTC. This rearrangement joins TRBV19 to TRBJ1-2; 11 bases match TRBD1. The CDR3 spans 15 residues. The J segment lost 7 bases and the V segment lost 5 bases, leaving 9 bases of the junction unmatched. CDR1 is LNHDA and CDR2 is SQIVND in the germline V gene (reference sequence).

The rearrangement uses TRBV2 and TRBJ2-7, with 13 bases that match TRBD2. This CDR3 is built from 13 residues. Trimming at V came to 9 bases and at J to 5 bases, leaving 4 bases not matched to a gene. Germline V gene data show CDR1 as SNHLY and CDR2 as FYNNEI. The CDR3: CARRTSGRDEQYF. DNA of the CDR3: TGTGCCAGACGGACTAGCGGGAGAGACGAGCAGTACTTC.

The V call is TRBV15, the J call TRBJ2-7; D gene unclear. This CDR3 has 13 residues. Between the trimmed V and J ends, which lost 0 bases and 7 bases, there was a span of 10 bases. Germline V gene lookup returns CDR1 LNHNV and CDR2 YYDKDF (reference sequence). The CDR3 DNA reads TGTGCCACCAGCAGAGACAGACTCGGGGAGCAGTACTTC. It is translated as CATSRDRLGEQYF.

The V and J genes are TRBV18 and TRBJ1-2; possible D gene TRBD1, 5 bases. V was clipped by 2 bases and J by 2 bases, with 9 bases between them. Germline CDR1 is KGHSH and CDR2 is LQKENI. The CDR3 spans 14 residues. This CDR3 reads CASSPGGINYGYTF. For the CDR3, the DNA is TGTGCCAGCTCACCAGGGGGGATCAACTATGGCTACACCTTC. Filled out from reference TRBV18 and TRBJ1-2, the complete variable domain reads NAGVMQNPRHLVRRRGQEARLRCSPMKGHSHVYWYRQLPEEGLKFMVYLQKENIIDESGMPKERFSAEFPKEGPSILRIQQVVRGDSAAYFCASSPGGINYGYTFGSGTRLTVV.